This T cell receptor (beta chain) was sequenced for a study of T cells after yellow fever vaccination (dated by TCRdb to the late 2010s). For the study in its entirety: Libraries from fractions with low cell numbers were prepared with the SMART-Seq v4 Ultra Low Input RNA kit. To follow T-cell clones before and after primary and booster YFV17D yellow fever vaccination, bulk TCR alpha and beta repertoires were sequenced over time. Bulk PBMC replicates and cell subsets were isolated from blood drawn at multiple timepoints before and after both primary and secondary immunization. Two healthy male donors, one aged 18 to 29 and one aged 30 to 40 years, made up the cohort.

TCR cDNA was made using 5'RACE template switching, a step that added a universal primer site and unique molecular identifiers. Priming for cDNA synthesis came from both the TCR alpha and TCR beta constant segments. Library amplification used two PCR steps, and the second PCR step added sample barcodes and sequencing adapters. Sequencing of libraries was done on Illumina HiSeq 2500 (2x100 bp) or NovaSeq (2x150 bp). On the authors' methods: MIGEC handled demultiplexing of reads and collapsing into UMI consensus sequences, while MiXCR performed V(D)J alignment. Clonotypes responding to the vaccine were identified with edgeR on replicate PBMC samples, with the criteria of FDR below 0.01 and a log2 fold change above 5 up to day 15. Each bulk clonotype received a CD4 or CD8 identity based on whether the sequenced CD4 or CD8 repertoire contained that clonotype at higher abundance. TCRdb trimmed the raw reads at Q25, called clones with MiXCR and kept productive beta chains. Merged by CDR3 protein, the rows form single entries marked with the most common genes and DNA. The authors' filters were not applied to this entry. A total of some 390,000 distinct CDR3 sequences appear in this sample, around 6.4% of them only once. The ten largest make up roughly 15% of the sample.

Findings and caveats that apply to the study as a whole: After the booster, most of the clones that had expanded following primary vaccination were detected again (96% of CD4 and 80% to 90% of CD8), which suggests that memory was broadly maintained. Because the study included only two donors, the extent to which the findings can be generalized is limited. The secondary T-cell response was weaker than the primary response but faster, peaking on day 5 instead of day 15. Because abundant contaminating clonotypes from the bulk population could be contained in FACS-sorted repertoires, computational filtering was required. A small share of clonotypes was detected in both CD4 and CD8 compartments, with the overlap likely arising from convergent recombination.

There are many counts of this clonotype. Its antigen has not been determined. The sample holds no much larger clone one base away, and base qualities are not on file. Looking up the germline V gene yields CDR1 ENHRY and CDR2 SYGVKD. From V the trimming removes 2 bases and from J it removes 5 bases, while the gene matches leave 2 bases of the junction unaccounted for. There are 13 amino acids in the CDR3, from cysteine to phenylalanine inclusive. Of the read, only the CDR3 DNA is kept; its 39 bases are in frame from base 1. This specimen's treatment or condition label, interpreted: live attenuated yellow fever vaccine strain. At every blood-draw timepoint, two biological replicates of bulk PBMCs were collected. A standard Ficoll-Paque protocol was used to isolate PBMCs from peripheral blood. TriZol was used to extract RNA from bulk PBMCs, CD4 and CD8 fractions, and dextramer-positive and dextramer-negative fractions.

This clonotype originated in a man between 25 and 39 years old who received the YFV17D yellow fever vaccine. Sequencing was performed on PBMCs, taken 5 days after the yellow fever booster vaccination. The rearranged segments are TRBV10-3 and TRBJ2-7; TRBD1 fits 8 bases in the junction. The DNA reads as follows: TGTGCCATCAGTGAGCAGGGGGCCCACGAGCAGTACTTC. It specifies CAISEQGAHEQYF.